This T cell receptor beta chain was identified in a study of CD8 T cells in Susac syndrome. Negative isolation yielded CD8+ and CD4+ T cells; FACS enriched TEMRA cells. Random hexamers were used to reverse transcribe roughly 0.45 to 1 ug of RNA. MiXCR, run by TCRdb on the immunoSEQ multiplex PCR reads, gives a single entry per CDR3 protein. The table lists 120,000 or so distinct CDR3 sequences, nearly 95% of them singletons. The CDR3 length is 13 residues. V was cut by 5 bases and J by 9 bases, with 14 bases left in between. The sequence was collected from a human donor in good health. The sequenced material came from CD4+ T cells from PBMCs. The chain links TRBV12-3 or TRBV12-4 to TRBJ1-5, with D unclear. The CDR3 coding sequence is TGTGCCAGCAGTCTCGGGAGTCCAGGGCCCCAGCATTTT. Translating it yields CASSLGSPGPQHF.